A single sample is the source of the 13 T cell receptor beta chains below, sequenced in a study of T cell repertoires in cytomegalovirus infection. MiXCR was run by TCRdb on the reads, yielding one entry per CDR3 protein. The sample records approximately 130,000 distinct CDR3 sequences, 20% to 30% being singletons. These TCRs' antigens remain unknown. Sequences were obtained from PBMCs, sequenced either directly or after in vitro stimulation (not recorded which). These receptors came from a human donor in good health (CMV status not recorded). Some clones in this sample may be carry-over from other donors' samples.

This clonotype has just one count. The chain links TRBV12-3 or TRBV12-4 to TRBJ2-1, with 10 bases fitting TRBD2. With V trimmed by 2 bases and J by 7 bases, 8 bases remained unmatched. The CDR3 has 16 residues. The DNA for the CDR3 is TGTGCCAGCAGTTTAACGCTAGCGGGAGTACGGAATGAGCAGTTCTTC. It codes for CASSLTLAGVRNEQFF.

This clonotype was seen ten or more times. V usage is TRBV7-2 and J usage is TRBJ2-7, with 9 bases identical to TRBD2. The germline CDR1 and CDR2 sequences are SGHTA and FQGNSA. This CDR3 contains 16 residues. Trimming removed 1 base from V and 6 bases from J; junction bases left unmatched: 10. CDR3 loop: CASSLGGIAGVAEQYV. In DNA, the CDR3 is TGTGCCAGCAGCTTAGGGGGGATAGCGGGAGTCGCCGAGCAGTACGTC.

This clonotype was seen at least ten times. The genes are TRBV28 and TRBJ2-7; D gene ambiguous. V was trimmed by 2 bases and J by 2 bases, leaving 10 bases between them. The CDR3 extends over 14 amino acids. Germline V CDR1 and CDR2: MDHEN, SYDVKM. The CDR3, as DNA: TGTGCCAGCAGTTTAGCCTCGGGCCCCTACGAGCAGTACTTC. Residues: CASSLASGPYEQYF.

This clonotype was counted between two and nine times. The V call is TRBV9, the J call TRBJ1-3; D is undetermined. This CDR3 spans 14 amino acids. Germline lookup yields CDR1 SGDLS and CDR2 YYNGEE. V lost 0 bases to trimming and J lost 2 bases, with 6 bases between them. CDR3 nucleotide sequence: TGTGCCAGCAGCGTAGACGGGGCTGGAAACACCATATATTTT. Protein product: CASSVDGAGNTIYF.

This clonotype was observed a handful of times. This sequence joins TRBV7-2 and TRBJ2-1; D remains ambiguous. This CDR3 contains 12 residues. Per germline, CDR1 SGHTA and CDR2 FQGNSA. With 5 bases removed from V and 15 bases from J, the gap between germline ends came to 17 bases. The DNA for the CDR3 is TGTGCCAGCAGCCAGCAAATCGGGTCGGGGTTCTTC. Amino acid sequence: CASSQQIGSGFF.

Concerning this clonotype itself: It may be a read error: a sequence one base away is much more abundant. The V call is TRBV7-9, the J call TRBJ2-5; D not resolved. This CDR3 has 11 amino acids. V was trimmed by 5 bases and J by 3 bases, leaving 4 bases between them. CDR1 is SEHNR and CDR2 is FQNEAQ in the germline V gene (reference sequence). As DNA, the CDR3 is TGTGCCAGCAGCGTCGAAGAGACCCAGTACTTC. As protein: CASSVEETQYF.

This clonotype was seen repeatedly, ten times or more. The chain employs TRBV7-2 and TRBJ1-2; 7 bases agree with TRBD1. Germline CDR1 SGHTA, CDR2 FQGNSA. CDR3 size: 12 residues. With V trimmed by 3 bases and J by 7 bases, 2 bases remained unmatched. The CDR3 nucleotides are TGTGCCAGCAGCTTTGACAGGGTTGGCTACACCTTC. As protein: CASSFDRVGYTF.

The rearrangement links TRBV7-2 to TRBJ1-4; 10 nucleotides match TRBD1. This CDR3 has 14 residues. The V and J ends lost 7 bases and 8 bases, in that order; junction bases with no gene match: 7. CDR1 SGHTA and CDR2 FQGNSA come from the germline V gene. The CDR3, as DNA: TGTGCCAGCAAACCGGGACAGGGGAGCGAAAAACTGTTTTTT. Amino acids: CASKPGQGSEKLFF.

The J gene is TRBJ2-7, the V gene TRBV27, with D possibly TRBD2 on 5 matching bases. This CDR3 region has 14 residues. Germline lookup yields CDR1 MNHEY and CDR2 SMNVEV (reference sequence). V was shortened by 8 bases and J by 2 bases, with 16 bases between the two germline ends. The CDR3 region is CASGTPTTAYEQYF. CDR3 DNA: TGTGCCAGCGGAACCCCGACTACCGCCTACGAGCAGTACTTC.

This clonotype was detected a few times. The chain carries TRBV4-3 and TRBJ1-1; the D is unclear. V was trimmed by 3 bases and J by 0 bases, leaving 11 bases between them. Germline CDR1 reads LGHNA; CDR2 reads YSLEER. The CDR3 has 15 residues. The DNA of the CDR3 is TGCGCCAGCAGCCACACTGGGTCGATGAACACTGAAGCTTTCTTT. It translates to CASSHTGSMNTEAFF.

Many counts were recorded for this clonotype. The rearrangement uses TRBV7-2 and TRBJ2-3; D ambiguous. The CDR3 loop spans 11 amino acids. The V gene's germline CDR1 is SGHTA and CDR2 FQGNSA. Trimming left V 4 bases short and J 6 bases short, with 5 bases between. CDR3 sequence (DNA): TGTGCCAGCAGCTCGATGGATACGCAGTATTTT. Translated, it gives CASSSMDTQYF.

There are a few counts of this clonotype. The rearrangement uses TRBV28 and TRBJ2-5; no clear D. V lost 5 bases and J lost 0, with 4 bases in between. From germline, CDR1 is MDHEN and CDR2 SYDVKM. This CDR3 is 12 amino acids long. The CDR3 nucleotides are TGTGCCAGCAGTAGGGACCAAGAGACCCAGTACTTC. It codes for CASSRDQETQYF.

CDR3 in DNA: TGCGCCAGCAGCTTGCGACAGGACCACTCTGGAAACACCATATATTTT. Translated, it gives CASSLRQDHSGNTIYF. The rearrangement joins TRBV4-1 to TRBJ1-3; possibly TRBD1 for D (6 bases). There are 16 residues in the CDR3. V was shortened by 5 bases and J by 0 bases, with 14 bases between the two germline ends. Per germline, CDR1 MGHRA and CDR2 YSYEKL.